This T cell receptor (beta chain) comes out of a study of cytomegalovirus exposure and HLA in healthy donors. Use of 60 Vbeta and 13 Jbeta primers characterized the PCR. Generated by immunoSEQ multiplex PCR, the TCRdb table keeps only in-frame clones and is missing some. Here the sample spans some 99,000 clones, approximately 70% being singletons. The CDR3 consists of 14 residues. Germline values: CDR1 SGHTS, CDR2 YDEGEE. Trimming took 4 bases from V and 10 from J; bases not matched to a gene: 11. This TCR derives from a man between 35 and 55 years old in good health and CMV-seronegative. The chain links TRBV5-8 to TRBJ2-1; 7 nucleotides match TRBD1. The sequenced sample was PBMCs. DNA for the CDR3: TGTGCCAGCAGCCTTAGGGACAGATCGGACGAGCAGTTCTTC. Translation gives CASSLRDRSDEQFF.